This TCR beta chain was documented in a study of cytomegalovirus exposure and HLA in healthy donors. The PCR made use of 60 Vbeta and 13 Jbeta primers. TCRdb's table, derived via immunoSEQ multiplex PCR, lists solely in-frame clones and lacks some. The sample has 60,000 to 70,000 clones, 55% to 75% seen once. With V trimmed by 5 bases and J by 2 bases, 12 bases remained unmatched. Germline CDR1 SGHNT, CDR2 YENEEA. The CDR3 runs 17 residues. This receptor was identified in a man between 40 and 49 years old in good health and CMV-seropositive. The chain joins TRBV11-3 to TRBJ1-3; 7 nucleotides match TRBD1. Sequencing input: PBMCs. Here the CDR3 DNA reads TGTGCCAGCAGCCTAGTGGGCGGGACAGTCGCTGGAAACACCATATATTTT. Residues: CASSLVGGTVAGNTIYF.